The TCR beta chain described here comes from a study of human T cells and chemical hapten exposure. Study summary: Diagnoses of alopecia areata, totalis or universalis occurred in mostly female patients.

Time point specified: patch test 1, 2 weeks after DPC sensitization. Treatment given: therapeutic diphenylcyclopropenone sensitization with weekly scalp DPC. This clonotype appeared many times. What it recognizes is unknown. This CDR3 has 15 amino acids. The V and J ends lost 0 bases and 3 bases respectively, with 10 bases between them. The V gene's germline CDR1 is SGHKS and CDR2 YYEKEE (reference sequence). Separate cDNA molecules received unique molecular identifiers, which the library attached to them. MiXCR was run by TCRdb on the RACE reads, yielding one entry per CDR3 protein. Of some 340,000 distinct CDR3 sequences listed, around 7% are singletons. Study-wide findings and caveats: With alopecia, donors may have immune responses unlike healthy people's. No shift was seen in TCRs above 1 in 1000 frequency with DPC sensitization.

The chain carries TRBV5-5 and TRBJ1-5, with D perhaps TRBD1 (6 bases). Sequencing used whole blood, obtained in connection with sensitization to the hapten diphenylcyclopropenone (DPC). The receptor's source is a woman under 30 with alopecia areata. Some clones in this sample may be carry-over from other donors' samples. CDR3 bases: TGTGCCAGCAGCTTGGACAGGGAGGACAATCAGCCCCAGCATTTT. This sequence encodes CASSLDREDNQPQHF.